This T cell receptor (beta chain) appears in the sequencing data of a study of T cell repertoires in aging, cancer and after chemotherapy. The study's findings and limits: Healthy donors lost TCR diversity with age mainly through richness, cancer patients through richness and evenness.

The ends lost 9 bases at V and 15 bases at J; junction bases unmatched: 19. The CDR3 contains 16 residues. The germline gives CDR1 SGHTA, CDR2 FQGNSA. TCR beta rearrangements were amplified from peripheral blood genomic DNA. Turning to this clonotype: Its target is unknown.

Multiplex touch-down PCR with TRB-A/B primers amplified rearranged V-D-J TRB sequences. In TCRdb, the multiplex PCR reads were re-called with MiXCR into one record per CDR3 protein. Of about 6,200 distinct CDR3 sequences in the sample, around 32% are singletons; the top ten hold less than 9%. Material for sequencing was blood. The origin of this receptor is a human donor with a blood cancer. This chain links TRBV7-2 with TRBJ2-1; 14 nucleotides line up with TRBD2. CDR3 sequence (DNA): TGTGCCAGAAGCCTAACAGCTACAGGACTAGCGGGAGGTGTGTTCTTC. Translated: CARSLTATGLAGGVFF. Complete variable domain (other parts from reference TRBV7-2 and TRBJ2-1): GAGVSQSPSNKVTEKGKDVELRCDPISGHTALYWYRQSLGQGLEFLIYFQGNSAPDKSGLPSDRFSAERTGGSVSTLTIQRTQQEDSAVYLCARSLTATGLAGGVFFGPGTRLTVL.